This T cell receptor beta chain appears in the sequencing data of a study of shared clonotypes between healthy human individuals. Details on this clone: The antigen is not known.

Produced via immunoSEQ multiplex PCR; TCRdb's table is partial and in-frame only. Among more than 550,000 clones listed, about 90% were seen once. The naive CD8 population came from CD45RO-negative cells selected for CCR7, without terminally differentiated effector memory CD45RA+ cells. The CDR3 has 17 residues. CDR1 SEHNR and CDR2 FQNEAQ come from the germline V gene (reference sequence). V gave up 4 bases and J gave up 5 bases, with 21 bases separating them. Findings and limits, study-wide: Sequencing depth was a factor that was expected to affect clonotype sharing among donors.

Sample: naive CD8+ T cells sorted from blood. The chain carries TRBV7-9 and TRBJ2-1; a possible D gene is TRBD1 (5 bases). The TCR was taken from a man aged 30-40 years in good health. DNA for the CDR3: TGTGCCAGCAGCTCCCAGGGCTGGGCTTGGAGTCACAATGAGCAGTTCTTC. It yields the protein CASSSQGWAWSHNEQFF.